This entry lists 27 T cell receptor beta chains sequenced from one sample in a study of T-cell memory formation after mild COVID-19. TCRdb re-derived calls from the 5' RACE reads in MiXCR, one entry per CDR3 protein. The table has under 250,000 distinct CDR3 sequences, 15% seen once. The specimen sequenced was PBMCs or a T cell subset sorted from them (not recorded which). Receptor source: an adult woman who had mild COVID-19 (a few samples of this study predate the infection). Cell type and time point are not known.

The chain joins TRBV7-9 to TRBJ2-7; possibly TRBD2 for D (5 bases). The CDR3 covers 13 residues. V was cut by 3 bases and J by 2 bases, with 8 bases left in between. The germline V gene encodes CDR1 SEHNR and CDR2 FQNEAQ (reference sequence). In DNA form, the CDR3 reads TGTGCCAGCAGCTTCCACGGGGCCTACGAGCAGTACTTC. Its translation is CASSFHGAYEQYF.

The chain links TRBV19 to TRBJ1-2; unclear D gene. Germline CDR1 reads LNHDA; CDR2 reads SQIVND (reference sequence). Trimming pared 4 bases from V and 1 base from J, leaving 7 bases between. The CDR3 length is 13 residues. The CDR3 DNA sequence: TGTGCCAGTAGTAGATTCAGTAACTATGGCTACACCTTC. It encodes CASSRFSNYGYTF.

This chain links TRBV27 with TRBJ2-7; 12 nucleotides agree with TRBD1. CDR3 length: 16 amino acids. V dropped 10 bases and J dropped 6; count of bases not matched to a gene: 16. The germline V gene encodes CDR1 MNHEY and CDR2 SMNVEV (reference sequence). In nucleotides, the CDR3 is TGTGCCACCTCGCCCGGGACAGGGGGCCCGAGGGGCGAGCAGTACTTC. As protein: CATSPGTGGPRGEQYF.

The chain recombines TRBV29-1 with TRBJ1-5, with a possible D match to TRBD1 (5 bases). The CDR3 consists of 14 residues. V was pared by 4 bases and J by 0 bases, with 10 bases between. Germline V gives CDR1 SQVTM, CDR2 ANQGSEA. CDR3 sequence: CSVADINSNQPQHF. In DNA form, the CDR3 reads TGCAGCGTTGCGGACATTAATAGCAATCAGCCCCAGCATTTT.

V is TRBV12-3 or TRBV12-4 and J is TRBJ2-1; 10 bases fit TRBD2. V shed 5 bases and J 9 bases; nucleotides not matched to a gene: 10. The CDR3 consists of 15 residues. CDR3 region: CASSALAGVRSEQFF. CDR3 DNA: TGTGCCAGCAGTGCTCTAGCGGGAGTTAGGAGTGAGCAGTTCTTC.

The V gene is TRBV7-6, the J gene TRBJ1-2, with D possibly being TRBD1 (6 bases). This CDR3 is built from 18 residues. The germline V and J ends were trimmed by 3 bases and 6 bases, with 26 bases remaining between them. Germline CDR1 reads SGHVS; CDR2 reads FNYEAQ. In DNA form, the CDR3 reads TGTGCCAGCAGCTTCTTCAGTAGGCCCACCGACAGGAGGAATGGCTACACCTTC. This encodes CASSFFSRPTDRRNGYTF.

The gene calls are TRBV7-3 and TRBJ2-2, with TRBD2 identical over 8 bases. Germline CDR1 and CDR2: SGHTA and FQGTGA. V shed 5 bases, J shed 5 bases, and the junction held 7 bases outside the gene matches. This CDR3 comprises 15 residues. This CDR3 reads CASSPRSGGTGELFF. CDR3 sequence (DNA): TGTGCCAGCAGCCCCCGGTCGGGGGGGACCGGGGAGCTGTTTTTT.

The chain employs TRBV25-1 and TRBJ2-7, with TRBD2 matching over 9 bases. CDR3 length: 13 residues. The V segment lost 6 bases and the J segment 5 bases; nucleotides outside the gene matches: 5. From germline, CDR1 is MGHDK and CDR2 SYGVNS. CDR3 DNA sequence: TGTGCCAGCAGACTTAGCGGGAGCGACGAGCAGTACTTC. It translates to CASRLSGSDEQYF.

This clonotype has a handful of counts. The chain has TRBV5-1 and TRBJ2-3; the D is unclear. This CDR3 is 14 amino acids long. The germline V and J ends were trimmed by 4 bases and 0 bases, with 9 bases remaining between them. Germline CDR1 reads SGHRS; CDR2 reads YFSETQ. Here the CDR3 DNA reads TGCGCCAGCAGCCCTGATCCCAGCACAGATACGCAGTATTTT. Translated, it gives CASSPDPSTDTQYF.

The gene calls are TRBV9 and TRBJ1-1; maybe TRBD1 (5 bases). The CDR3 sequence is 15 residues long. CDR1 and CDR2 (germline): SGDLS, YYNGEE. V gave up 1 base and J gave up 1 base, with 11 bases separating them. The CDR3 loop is CASSVTIDRNTEAFF. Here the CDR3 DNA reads TGTGCCAGCAGCGTAACAATCGACAGGAACACTGAAGCTTTCTTT.

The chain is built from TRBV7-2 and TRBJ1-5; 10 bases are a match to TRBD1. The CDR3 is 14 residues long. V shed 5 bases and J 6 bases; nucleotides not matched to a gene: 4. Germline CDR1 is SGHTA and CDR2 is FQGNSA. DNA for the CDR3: TGTGCCAGCAGCCCGGACAGGGGGGCTCAGCCCCAGCATTTT. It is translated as CASSPDRGAQPQHF.

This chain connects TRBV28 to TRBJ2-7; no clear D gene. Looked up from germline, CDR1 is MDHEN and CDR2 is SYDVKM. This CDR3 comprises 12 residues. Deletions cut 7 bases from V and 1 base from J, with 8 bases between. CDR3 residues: CASKWGSYEQYF. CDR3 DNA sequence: TGTGCCAGCAAATGGGGTTCCTACGAGCAGTACTTC.

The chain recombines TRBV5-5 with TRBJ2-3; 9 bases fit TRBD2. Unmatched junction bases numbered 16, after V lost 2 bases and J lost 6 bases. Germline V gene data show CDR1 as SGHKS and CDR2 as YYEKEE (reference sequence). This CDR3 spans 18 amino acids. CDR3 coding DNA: TGTGCCAGCAGCTTACCCCCGAAGACTAGCGGAGGGGGGGATACGCAGTATTTT. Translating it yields CASSLPPKTSGGGDTQYF. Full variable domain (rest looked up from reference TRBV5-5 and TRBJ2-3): DAGVTQSPTHLIKTRGQQVTLRCSPISGHKSVSWYQQVLGQGPQFIFQYYEKEERGRGNFPDRFSARQFPNYSSELNVNALLLGDSALYLCASSLPPKTSGGGDTQYFGPGTRLTVL.

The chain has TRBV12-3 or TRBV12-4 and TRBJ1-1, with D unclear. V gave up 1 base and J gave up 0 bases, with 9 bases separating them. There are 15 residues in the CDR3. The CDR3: CASSLVAVLNTEAFF. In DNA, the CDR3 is TGTGCCAGCAGTTTAGTAGCGGTGTTGAACACTGAAGCTTTCTTT.

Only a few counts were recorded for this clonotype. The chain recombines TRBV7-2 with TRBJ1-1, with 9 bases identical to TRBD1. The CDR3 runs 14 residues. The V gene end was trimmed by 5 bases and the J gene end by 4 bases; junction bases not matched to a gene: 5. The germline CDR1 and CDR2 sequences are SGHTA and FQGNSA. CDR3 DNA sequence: TGTGCCAGCAGCCGGGACAGGGTGTCCACTGAAGCTTTCTTT. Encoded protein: CASSRDRVSTEAFF.

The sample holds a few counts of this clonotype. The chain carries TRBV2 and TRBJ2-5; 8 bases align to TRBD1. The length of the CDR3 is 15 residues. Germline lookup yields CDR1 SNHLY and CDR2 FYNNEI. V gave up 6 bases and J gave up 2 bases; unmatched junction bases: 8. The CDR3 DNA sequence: TGTGCCAGCAGGCCGACAGGGGCTACACAAGAGACCCAGTACTTC. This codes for CASRPTGATQETQYF.

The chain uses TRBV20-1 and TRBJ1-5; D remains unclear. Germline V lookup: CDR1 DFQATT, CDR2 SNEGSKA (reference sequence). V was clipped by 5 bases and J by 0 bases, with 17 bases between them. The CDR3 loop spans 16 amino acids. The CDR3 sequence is CSAVESGRYSNQPQHF. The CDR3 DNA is TGCAGTGCTGTCGAATCGGGCCGTTATAGCAATCAGCCCCAGCATTTT.

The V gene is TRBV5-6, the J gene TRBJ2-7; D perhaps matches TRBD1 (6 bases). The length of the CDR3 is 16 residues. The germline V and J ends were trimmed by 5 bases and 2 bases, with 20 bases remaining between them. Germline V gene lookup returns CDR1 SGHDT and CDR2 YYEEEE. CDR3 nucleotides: TGTGCCAGCAGACGGGTAGGGGGAGACGATCCCTACGAGCAGTACTTC. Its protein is CASRRVGGDDPYEQYF.

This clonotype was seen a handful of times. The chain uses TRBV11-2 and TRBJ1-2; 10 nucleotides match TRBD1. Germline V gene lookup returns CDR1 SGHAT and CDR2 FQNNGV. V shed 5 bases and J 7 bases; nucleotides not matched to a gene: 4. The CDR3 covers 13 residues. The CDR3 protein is CASSPGQGFGYTF. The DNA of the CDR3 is TGTGCCAGCAGCCCGGGACAGGGGTTTGGCTACACCTTC.

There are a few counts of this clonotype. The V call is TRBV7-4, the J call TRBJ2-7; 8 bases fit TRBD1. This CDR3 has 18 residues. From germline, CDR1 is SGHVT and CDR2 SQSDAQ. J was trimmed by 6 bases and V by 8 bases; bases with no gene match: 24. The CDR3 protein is CASDSTNRDRCGFGEQYF. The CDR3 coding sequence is TGTGCCAGCGATTCGACGAACCGGGACAGGTGTGGGTTCGGCGAGCAGTACTTC.

The CDR3 loop is CASSRPGRERGYTF. In DNA form, the CDR3 reads TGTGCCAGCAGTCGTCCGGGGAGGGAGCGTGGCTACACCTTC. This chain uses TRBV12-3 or TRBV12-4 with TRBJ1-2; D is ambiguous. The CDR3 loop spans 14 amino acids. V lost 5 bases to trimming and J lost 7 bases, with 17 bases between them.

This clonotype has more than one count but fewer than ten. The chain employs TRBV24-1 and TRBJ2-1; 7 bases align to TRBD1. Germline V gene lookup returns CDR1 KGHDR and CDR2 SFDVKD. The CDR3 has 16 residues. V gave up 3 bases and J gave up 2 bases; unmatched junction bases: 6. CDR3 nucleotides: TGTGCCACCAGTGATCGACAGGGAGAGGCCTACAATGAGCAGTTCTTC. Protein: CATSDRQGEAYNEQFF.

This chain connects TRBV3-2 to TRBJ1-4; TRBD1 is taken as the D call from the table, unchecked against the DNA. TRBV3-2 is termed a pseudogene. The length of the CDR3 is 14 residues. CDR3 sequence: CASKTASTNEKLFF. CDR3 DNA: TGTGCCAGTAAGACAGCCTCAACTAATGAAAAACTGTTTTTT.

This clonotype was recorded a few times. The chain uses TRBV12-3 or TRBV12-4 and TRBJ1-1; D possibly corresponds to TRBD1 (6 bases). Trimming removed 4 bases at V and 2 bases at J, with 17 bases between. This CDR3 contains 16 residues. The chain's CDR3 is CASSYPLGGANTEAFF. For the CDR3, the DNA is TGTGCCAGCAGTTACCCTCTGGGGGGCGCAAACACTGAAGCTTTCTTT.

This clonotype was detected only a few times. CDR3 DNA sequence: TGTGCCAGCTGTGAGGGACTAGTGAAAAAGGATACGCAGTATTTT. Encoded protein: CASCEGLVKKDTQYF. This chain joins TRBV7-2 and TRBJ2-3, with 8 bases identical to TRBD2. This CDR3 has 15 amino acids. The V and J ends lost 8 bases and 6 bases, in that order; junction bases with no gene match: 13. Germline lookup yields CDR1 SGHTA and CDR2 FQGNSA.

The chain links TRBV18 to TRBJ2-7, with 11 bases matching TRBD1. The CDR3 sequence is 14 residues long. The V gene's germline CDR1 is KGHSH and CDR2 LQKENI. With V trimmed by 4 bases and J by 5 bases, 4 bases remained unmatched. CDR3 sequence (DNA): TGTGCCAGCTCACTTGGGACAGGGGGGAACGAGCAGTACTTC. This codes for CASSLGTGGNEQYF.

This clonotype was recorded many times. The chain's CDR3 is CASRKGGVANTEAFF. The CDR3 DNA is TGTGCCAGCAGGAAAGGAGGGGTGGCGAACACTGAAGCTTTCTTT. The chain combines TRBV13 with TRBJ1-1, with a tentative D call TRBD1 (5 bases). The CDR3 consists of 15 residues. CDR1 is PRHDT, CDR2 FYEKMQ, per germline (reference sequence). Trimming pared 6 bases from V and 1 base from J, leaving 15 bases between.